One sample yielded the 27 T cell receptor beta chains listed below, sequenced in a study of T-cell reconstitution after alpha-beta-depleted transplantation in children. Unique molecular identifiers were incorporated during preparation of the TCRbeta library. TCRdb analysed the PCR reads with MiXCR anew, one entry per CDR3 protein. The sample carries about 410,000 distinct CDR3 sequences, around 20% recorded once. The source was PBMCs from the stem cell graft donor, collected from the stem cell graft. These receptors originate from a human donor who donated a stem cell graft to a child with acute myeloid leukemia.

The chain couples TRBV25-1 to TRBJ2-1, with D tentatively TRBD1 or TRBD2 (5 bases each). Trimming removed 2 bases from V and 3 bases from J, with 17 bases in between. Germline loops: CDR1 MGHDK, CDR2 SYGVNS. The CDR3 has 17 residues. In DNA form, the CDR3 reads TGTGCCAGCAGTGAACCGCATGGGGACCCAAACTACAATGAGCAGTTCTTC. It translates to CASSEPHGDPNYNEQFF.

V is TRBV5-1 and J is TRBJ1-1, with D tentatively TRBD1 (6 bases). V lost 0 bases to trimming and J lost 0 bases, with 18 bases between them. CDR1 is SGHRS and CDR2 is YFSETQ in the germline V gene. The CDR3 covers 18 residues. The CDR3 protein is CASSLGVDSDRLNTEAFF. Here the CDR3 DNA reads TGCGCCAGCAGCTTGGGGGTGGACAGTGACCGTTTGAACACTGAAGCTTTCTTT.

V and J are TRBV19 and TRBJ1-3; TRBD1 is a possible D gene (5 bases). Germline values: CDR1 LNHDA, CDR2 SQIVND (reference sequence). The CDR3 extends over 16 amino acids. Trimming shortened V by 4 bases and J by 0 bases, and 13 bases separated the two germline ends. The CDR3 loop reads CASSTSQGYSGNTIYF. CDR3 bases: TGTGCCAGTAGTACATCCCAGGGATACTCTGGAAACACCATATATTTT.

The J gene is TRBJ2-1, the V gene TRBV9; TRBD1 agrees at 7 bases. After removal of 3 bases from V and 5 bases from J, the junction contained 8 bases not matched to a gene. This CDR3 is built from 15 residues. In germline, CDR1 is SGDLS, CDR2 YYNGEE. The CDR3 is CASSGNRGWHNEQFF. CDR3 nucleotides: TGTGCCAGCAGCGGGAACAGGGGTTGGCACAATGAGCAGTTCTTC.

The chain is built from TRBV6-1 and TRBJ1-4, with a weak D call TRBD1 (6 bases). This CDR3 is 13 amino acids long. The V end was cut by 5 bases, the J end by 7 bases, with 11 bases between. Germline values: CDR1 MNHNS, CDR2 SASEGT. CDR3 amino acids: CASSPRGGEKLFF. The CDR3 DNA is TGTGCCAGCAGTCCCCGAGGGGGTGAAAAACTGTTTTTT.

The J gene is TRBJ2-7, the V gene TRBV13, with D unclear. This CDR3 spans 13 amino acids. V lost 1 base and J lost 2, with 6 bases in between. Germline V gives CDR1 PRHDT, CDR2 FYEKMQ (reference sequence). In nucleotides, the CDR3 is TGTGCCAGCAGCTTAGAAGCGACCTACGAGCAGTACTTC. Amino acids: CASSLEATYEQYF.

The chain combines TRBV27 with TRBJ2-1; 11 nucleotides line up with TRBD1. The V gene's germline CDR1 is MNHEY and CDR2 SMNVEV (reference sequence). With 3 bases clipped from V and 9 bases from J, the junction kept 7 bases outside the gene matches. CDR3 size: 15 residues. CDR3 DNA: TGTGCCAGCAGTTTGAGGGACAGGGGGAACATTGAGCAGTTCTTC. It translates to CASSLRDRGNIEQFF.

This clonotype was found many times. The chain recombines TRBV6-5 with TRBJ2-1, with D perhaps being TRBD1 or TRBD2 (6 bases each). This CDR3 contains 15 residues. Germline assignment: CDR1 MNHEY and CDR2 SVGAGI. Trimming removed 0 bases at V and 5 bases at J, with 11 bases between. This chain's CDR3 is CASSYSGGADNEQFF. In nucleotides, the CDR3 is TGTGCCAGCAGTTACTCGGGGGGCGCGGACAATGAGCAGTTCTTC.

The rearrangement links TRBV12-5 to TRBJ2-1; 12 nucleotides match TRBD2. This CDR3 spans 16 amino acids. The germline V gene encodes CDR1 LGHNT and CDR2 FRNRAP. Trimming removed 0 bases from V and 5 bases from J; junction bases left unmatched: 2. CDR3 region: CASGLVTSGRDNEQFF. CDR3 in DNA: TGTGCTAGTGGTTTGGTGACTAGCGGGAGAGACAATGAGCAGTTCTTC.

V is TRBV12-3 or TRBV12-4 and J is TRBJ2-1, with 11 bases aligning to TRBD2. The CDR3 totals 16 residues. V lost 6 bases, J lost 4 bases, and 8 bases stayed unmatched. The CDR3 nucleotides are TGTGCCAGCAGGGCTGGACTAGCGGGCCAGTACAATGAGCAGTTCTTC. Amino acid sequence: CASRAGLAGQYNEQFF.

The V and J genes are TRBV5-6 and TRBJ2-7; D unresolved. CDR1 and CDR2 from the germline V gene are SGHDT and YYEEEE. Between the trimmed V and J ends, which lost 5 bases and 4 bases, there was a span of 10 bases. This CDR3 has 12 amino acids. CDR3 in DNA: TGTGCCAGCAGGCGCTGGGGTTACGAGCAGTACTTC. It yields the protein CASRRWGYEQYF.

This clonotype has a handful of counts. The gene calls are TRBV9 and TRBJ2-7; 13 bases agree with TRBD2. The CDR3 has 15 residues. Germline-derived CDR1 and CDR2 are SGDLS and YYNGEE. Germline trimming cut 0 bases from V and 6 bases from J; bases unmatched to any gene: 3. CDR3 DNA: TGTGCCAGCAGCGTAGGCGGGACTAGCGGGATCGAGCAGTACTTC. It specifies CASSVGGTSGIEQYF.

The rearrangement uses TRBV29-1 and TRBJ2-1, with D possibly being TRBD1 (6 bases). The CDR3 has 14 residues. V was clipped by 5 bases and J by 6 bases, with 17 bases between them. Per the germline V gene, CDR1 is SQVTM and CDR2 is ANQGSEA. Here the CDR3 DNA reads TGCAGCGTTCGGCAGGGGTCGTCTGGCAATGAGCAGTTCTTC. Protein product: CSVRQGSSGNEQFF.

This clonotype has just a few counts. V and J are TRBV24-1 and TRBJ2-1, with 11 nucleotides matching TRBD2. J was trimmed by 7 bases and V by 4 bases; bases with no gene match: 8. Germline V lookup: CDR1 KGHDR, CDR2 SFDVKD. The CDR3 contains 16 residues. The CDR3 DNA sequence: TGTGCCACCAGTGACACCGGGACTAGCGGAAAGAATGAGCAGTTCTTC. Translating gives CATSDTGTSGKNEQFF.

This clonotype has at least ten counts. The chain uses TRBV12-3 or TRBV12-4 and TRBJ2-1; D call uncertain. The CDR3 has 12 amino acids. The germline V and J ends were trimmed by 3 bases and 4 bases, with 4 bases remaining between them. CDR3 loop: CASSFSYNEQFF. DNA for the CDR3: TGTGCCAGCAGTTTCTCGTACAATGAGCAGTTCTTC.

In its sample, this clonotype was seen a few times. The chain couples TRBV5-6 to TRBJ2-1, with TRBD2 matching over 7 bases. The length of the CDR3 is 15 residues. From germline, CDR1 is SGHDT and CDR2 YYEEEE. The trim removed 4 bases at V and 8 bases at J, leaving 12 bases unmatched. CDR3 DNA: TGTGCCAGCAGCCCGGGAGTTGGACTAGTACATGAGCAGTTCTTC. Residues: CASSPGVGLVHEQFF.

A few counts support this clonotype. The V gene is TRBV15, the J gene TRBJ2-1; TRBD2 matches at 8 bases. The CDR3 contains 18 residues. Germline values: CDR1 LNHNV, CDR2 YYDKDF (reference sequence). J was trimmed by 0 bases and V by 0 bases; bases with no gene match: 7. The CDR3 loop is CATSRDPTGGSSYNEQFF. Written as DNA, the CDR3 is TGTGCCACCAGCAGAGATCCAACGGGAGGGAGCTCCTACAATGAGCAGTTCTTC.

This clonotype came up many times. This chain links TRBV4-3 with TRBJ2-1, with D maybe TRBD2 (6 bases). Per the germline V gene, CDR1 is LGHNA and CDR2 is YSLEER. The CDR3 is made up of 15 amino acids. V dropped 0 bases and J dropped 3 bases, with 9 bases sitting between them. CDR3 protein: CASSQDGRSYNEQFF. In DNA form, the CDR3 reads TGCGCCAGCAGCCAAGACGGGAGAAGCTACAATGAGCAGTTCTTC.

This clonotype was picked up a small number of times. The CDR3 DNA reads TGCGCCAGCAGCCAAGTCATTGGCAGCTACAATGAGCAGTTCTTC. It is translated as CASSQVIGSYNEQFF. V usage is TRBV4-1 and J usage is TRBJ2-1; D is uncertain. V was trimmed by 1 base and J by 3 bases, leaving 10 bases between them. The CDR3 consists of 15 residues. The germline gives CDR1 MGHRA, CDR2 YSYEKL.

This clonotype was counted a few times. The V and J genes are TRBV5-1 and TRBJ2-3; 8 nucleotides line up with TRBD2. This CDR3 is 15 amino acids long. J gave up 0 bases and V 2 bases, and 2 bases lay outside the gene matches. Germline V gene data show CDR1 as SGHRS and CDR2 as YFSETQ. The DNA for the CDR3 is TGCGCCAGCAGCTTTGGCGGGAGGAGCACAGATACGCAGTATTTT. Residues: CASSFGGRSTDTQYF.

V and J are TRBV7-6 and TRBJ2-7, with D perhaps matching TRBD1 (5 bases). Trimming removed 6 bases from V and 0 bases from J, with 15 bases in between. The CDR3 covers 15 residues. The germline V gene encodes CDR1 SGHVS and CDR2 FNYEAQ. The CDR3 spells CASRATGSPSYEQYF. CDR3 nucleotide sequence: TGTGCCAGCAGGGCAACAGGATCCCCCTCCTACGAGCAGTACTTC. The full variable domain, rest sourced from reference TRBV7-6 and TRBJ2-7, is GAGVSQSPRYKVTKRGQDVALRCDPISGHVSLYWYRQALGQGPEFLTYFNYEAQQDKSGLPNDRFSAERPEGSISTLTIQRTEQRDSAMYRCASRATGSPSYEQYFGPGTRLTVT.

The J gene is TRBJ2-3, the V gene TRBV28; D gene uncertain. The germline V and J ends were trimmed by 7 bases and 6 bases, with 14 bases remaining between them. CDR1 MDHEN and CDR2 SYDVKM come from the germline V gene. The CDR3 is 13 amino acids. The CDR3 protein is CASTPYFSDTQYF. Here the CDR3 DNA reads TGTGCCAGCACCCCATATTTTTCGGATACGCAGTATTTT.

This clonotype occurred many times. CDR3 in amino acids: CASSRNDILGEQYF. CDR3 coding DNA: TGTGCCAGCAGTCGAAACGATATCCTAGGCGAGCAGTACTTC. The chain employs TRBV12-3 or TRBV12-4 and TRBJ2-7; D remains unclear. The CDR3 spans 14 residues. V lost 5 bases and J 6 bases, leaving 17 bases between the germline ends.

The sample holds many counts of this clonotype. V usage is TRBV10-1 and J usage is TRBJ2-1; TRBD1 agrees at 10 bases. Losses at the gene ends were 3 bases for V and 2 bases for J; bases not matched to a gene: 4. Germline lookup yields CDR1 WNHNN and CDR2 SYGVQD (reference sequence). The CDR3 totals 16 residues. As DNA, the CDR3 is TGCGCCAGCAGTGAAAGTGGGACAGGGGCCTACAATGAGCAGTTCTTC. This sequence encodes CASSESGTGAYNEQFF.

This clonotype was recorded a few times. The chain carries TRBV2 and TRBJ2-1; no clear D gene. The germline V gene encodes CDR1 SNHLY and CDR2 FYNNEI. Trimming removed 7 bases at V and 4 bases at J, with 5 bases between. This CDR3 comprises 11 residues. The CDR3 region is CASKGYNEQFF. CDR3 sequence (DNA): TGTGCCAGCAAGGGTTACAATGAGCAGTTCTTC.

In this sample, this clonotype turned up a few times. This chain joins TRBV29-1 and TRBJ2-7; D not resolved. Germline V gives CDR1 SQVTM, CDR2 ANQGSEA. The CDR3 has 13 residues. V lost 4 bases and J 2 bases, leaving 12 bases between the germline ends. The CDR3 DNA reads TGCAGCGTTGGCGACTTCCTGGCCTACGAGCAGTACTTC. Protein sequence: CSVGDFLAYEQYF.

This chain connects TRBV4-2 to TRBJ2-1; D may match TRBD1 or TRBD2 (6 bases each). Trimming shortened V by 4 bases and J by 7 bases, and 8 bases separated the two germline ends. Germline assignment: CDR1 LGHNA and CDR2 YNFKEQ. The CDR3 sequence is 12 residues long. This CDR3 reads CASSPGANEQFF. CDR3 bases: TGTGCCAGCAGCCCGGGGGCTAATGAGCAGTTCTTC.